These 7 T cell receptor beta chains share one sample of origin, sequenced in a study of B cell selection in AIRE deficiency (dated by TCRdb to between 2017 and 2020). Receptor amplification or capture employed the immunoSEQ multiplex PCR assay. TCRdb re-hosts the immuneACCESS table, in-frame sequences only. Its copies lack some clones; in the studies checked, an unresolved V gene accounts for under half of them, and the cause for the rest is not known. Counted in this sample were 20,000 to 25,000 clones; 97% of them appeared once. The top ten constitute approximately 0.31% of the sample. For sorting, conventional CD4 T cells were defined as CD4+CD127+ cells. The sequenced sample was conventional CD4+ T cells sorted from PBMCs. The receptor source for this set is a human donor with AIRE deficiency.

This chain links TRBV11-1 with TRBJ2-3; a possible D gene is TRBD2 (5 bases). This CDR3 has 14 residues. Germline V gives CDR1 SGHAT, CDR2 FQDESV (reference sequence). Between the trimmed V and J ends, which lost 7 bases and 0 bases, there was a span of 11 bases. CDR3 residues: CASTGGVSTDTQYF. The CDR3 region has the DNA TGTGCCAGCACCGGAGGAGTGAGCACAGATACGCAGTATTTT.

This chain uses TRBV9 with TRBJ2-3; TRBD2 aligns across 8 bases. The CDR3 sequence is 16 residues long. From germline, CDR1 is SGDLS and CDR2 YYNGEE. The V and J ends lost 0 bases and 6 bases, in that order; junction bases with no gene match: 9. CDR3 nucleotides: TGTGCCAGCAGCGTAGAAGCGGGGGTCCGTGGGGATACGCAGTATTTT. It is translated as CASSVEAGVRGDTQYF.

The chain recombines TRBV7-2 with TRBJ1-5; D is unclear. This CDR3 comprises 14 residues. CDR1 and CDR2 (germline): SGHTA, FQGNSA. The germline V and J ends were trimmed by 5 bases and 2 bases, with 10 bases remaining between them. The CDR3 protein is CASSLRGGNQPQHF. The CDR3 DNA reads as TGTGCCAGCAGCCTTCGAGGTGGCAATCAGCCCCAGCATTTT.

The V gene is TRBV11-3, the J gene TRBJ2-7; D might be TRBD2 (6 bases). Germline V CDR1 and CDR2: SGHNT, YENEEA. V was shortened by 5 bases and J by 3 bases, with 17 bases between the two germline ends. The CDR3 covers 15 residues. Written as DNA, the CDR3 is TGTGCCAGCAGCGTAAGCGGGTACTCTTTCTACGAGCAGTACTTC. It yields the protein CASSVSGYSFYEQYF.

This chain uses TRBV7-3 with TRBJ2-7; D not certain. Trimming removed 2 bases at V and 2 bases at J, with 13 bases between. Per germline, CDR1 SGHTA and CDR2 FQGTGA. This CDR3 has 15 amino acids. The CDR3 nucleotides are TGTGCCAGCAGCTTAGCGTTTAATCAGGCCTACGAGCAGTACTTC. Its protein product is CASSLAFNQAYEQYF.

This chain connects TRBV20-1 to TRBJ2-4; the D is unclear. The CDR3 has 11 residues. The V gene lost 4 bases and the J gene lost 8 bases, with 9 bases spanning the gap. CDR1 and CDR2 from the germline V gene are DFQATT and SNEGSKA (reference sequence). CDR3 amino acids: CSAKPWDIQYF. CDR3 DNA sequence: TGCAGTGCTAAACCGTGGGACATTCAGTACTTC.

The chain couples TRBV7-9 to TRBJ2-3; TRBD2 matches at 9 bases. Trimming took 4 bases from V and 2 from J; bases not matched to a gene: 7. The germline V gene has CDR1 SEHNR and CDR2 FQNEAQ (reference sequence). The CDR3 runs to 16 residues. The CDR3 reads CASSYRLAGYTDTQYF. CDR3 DNA sequence: TGTGCCAGCAGCTACCGGCTAGCGGGATACACAGATACGCAGTATTTT.